This record looks at one TCR beta chain sequence and its context. The antigen is not known. The PCR used 60 Vbeta and 13 Jbeta primers. Data came from immunoSEQ multiplex PCR; TCRdb stores just in-frame clones and leaves some out. The table lists approximately 140,000 clones. The data were taken from a study of cytomegalovirus exposure and HLA in healthy donors. Study-level information: Clustering assigned 81% of the approximately 400 genotyped donors to the Caucasian-associated ancestry cluster. Study-wide points: As a later analysis revealed, the rate of TCR association differed by HLA locus, with DRB1 most and HLA-C fewest.

Participants comprised healthy donors of bone marrow. CDR1 is SGDLS and CDR2 is YYNGEE in the germline V gene. Trimming took 4 bases from V and 5 from J; bases not matched to a gene: 7. The CDR3 spans 15 residues. The rearrangement links TRBV9 to TRBJ1-1, with 11 bases aligning to TRBD1. The sequence was collected from a woman aged 45-65 years in good health and CMV-seronegative. The sequenced sample consisted of PBMCs. CDR3 bases: TGTGCCAGCAGCCTAGGGGGACAGGGGGGAACTGAAGCTTTCTTT. Residues: CASSLGGQGGTEAFF.